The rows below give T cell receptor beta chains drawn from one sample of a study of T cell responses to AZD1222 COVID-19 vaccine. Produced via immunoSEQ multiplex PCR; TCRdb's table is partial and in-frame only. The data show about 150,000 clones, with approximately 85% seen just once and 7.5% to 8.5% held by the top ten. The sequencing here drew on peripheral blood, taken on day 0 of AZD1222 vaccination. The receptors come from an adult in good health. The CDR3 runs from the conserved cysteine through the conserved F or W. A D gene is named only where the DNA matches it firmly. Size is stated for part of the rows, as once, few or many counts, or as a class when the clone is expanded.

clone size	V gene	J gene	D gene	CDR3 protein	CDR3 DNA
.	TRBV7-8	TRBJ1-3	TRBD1	CASSERGGLSSGNTIYF	TGTGCCAGCAGCGAAAGAGGGGGCCTGAGCTCTGGAAACACCATATATTTT
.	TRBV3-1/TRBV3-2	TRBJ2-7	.	CASSDLGTVDSYEQYF	TGTGCCAGCAGCGACCTCGGGACCGTCGATTCCTACGAGCAGTACTTC
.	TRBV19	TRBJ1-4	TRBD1	CASTPTEGAGKLFF	TGTGCCAGTACTCCAACTGAGGGGGCCGGAAAACTGTTTTTT
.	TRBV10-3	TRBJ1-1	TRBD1	CAISGTGRTEAFF	TGTGCCATCAGCGGGACAGGGAGGACTGAAGCTTTCTTT
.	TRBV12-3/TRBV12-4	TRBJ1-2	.	CASSLEGPGYTF	TGTGCCAGCAGTTTAGAGGGGCCTGGCTACACCTTC
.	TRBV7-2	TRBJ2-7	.	CASSLSTRPSYEQYF	TGTGCCAGCAGCTTATCCACTAGGCCCTCCTACGAGCAGTACTTC
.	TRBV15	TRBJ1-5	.	CATSRDRGGANQPQHF	TGTGCCACCAGCAGAGATCGGGGTGGGGCCAATCAGCCCCAGCATTTT
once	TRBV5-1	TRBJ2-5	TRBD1	CASSPGQGSLYGETQYF	TGCGCCAGCAGCCCAGGACAGGGATCATTGTATGGGGAGACCCAGTACTTC
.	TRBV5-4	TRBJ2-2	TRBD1	CASSGPGQGSNTGELFF	TGTGCCAGCAGCGGGCCGGGACAGGGATCGAACACCGGGGAGCTGTTTTTT
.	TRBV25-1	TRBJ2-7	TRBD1	CASSDTGTDLYEQYF	TGTGCCAGCAGTGACACCGGGACAGACCTCTACGAGCAGTACTTC
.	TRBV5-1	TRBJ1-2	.	CASSPQDTYYGYTF	TGCGCCAGCAGCCCCCAGGACACTTACTATGGCTACACCTTC
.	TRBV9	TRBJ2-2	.	CASSAPNTGELFF	TGTGCCAGCAGCGCGCCGAACACCGGGGAGCTGTTTTTT
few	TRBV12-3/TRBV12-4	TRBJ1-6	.	CASSSAGWSLHF	TGTGCCAGCAGTTCAGCAGGGTGGTCCCTCCACTTT
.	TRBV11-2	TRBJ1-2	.	CASSLGFNYGYTF	TGTGCCAGCAGCTTAGGTTTTAACTATGGCTACACCTTC
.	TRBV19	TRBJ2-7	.	CASSPHRIQGPYEQYF	TGTGCCAGTAGTCCCCACCGGATACAGGGACCCTACGAGCAGTACTTC
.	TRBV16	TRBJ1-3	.	CASSPDTTGNTIYF	TGTGCCAGCAGCCCTGACACAACTGGAAACACCATATATTTT
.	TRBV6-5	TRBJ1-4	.	CASSYAPAATNEKLFF	TGTGCCAGCAGTTACGCACCGGCCGCAACTAATGAAAAACTGTTTTTT
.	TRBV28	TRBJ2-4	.	CASSLPGQGNIQYF	TGTGCCAGCAGTCTCCCGGGGCAGGGAAACATTCAGTACTTC
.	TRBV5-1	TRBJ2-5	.	CASSPDSPETQYF	TGCGCCAGCAGCCCTGACAGCCCCGAGACCCAGTACTTC
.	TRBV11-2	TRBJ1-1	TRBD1	CASSPWTGNTEAFF	TGTGCCAGCAGCCCTTGGACAGGAAACACTGAAGCTTTCTTT
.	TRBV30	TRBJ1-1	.	CAWTRGMNTEAFF	TGTGCCTGGACCCGGGGCATGAACACTGAAGCTTTCTTT
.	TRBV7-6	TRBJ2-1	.	CASSLGGEGQENEQFF	TGTGCCAGCAGCTTAGGTGGGGAGGGACAGGAGAATGAGCAGTTCTTC
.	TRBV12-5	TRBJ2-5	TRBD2	CASGPGLTSGSKTQYF	TGTGCTAGTGGTCCTGGCCTGACTAGCGGGAGTAAGACCCAGTACTTC
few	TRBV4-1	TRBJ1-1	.	CASSRGPSGDTEAFF	TGCGCCAGCAGCCGGGGACCCTCGGGTGACACTGAAGCTTTCTTT
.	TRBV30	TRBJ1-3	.	CAWTTFPASGNTIYF	TGTGCCTGGACCACCTTCCCCGCGTCTGGAAACACCATATATTTT
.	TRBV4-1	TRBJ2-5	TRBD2	CASSQDRLAGIGETQYF	TGCGCCAGCAGCCAAGATCGACTAGCGGGCATAGGCGAGACCCAGTACTTC
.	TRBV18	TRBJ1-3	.	CASTRDGVGRSGNTIYF	TGTGCCAGCACCAGGGATGGGGTAGGACGCTCTGGAAACACCATATATTTT
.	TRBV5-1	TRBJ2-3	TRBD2	CASSLGAGGRADTQYF	TGCGCCAGCAGCTTGGGCGCGGGGGGGCGTGCAGATACGCAGTATTTT
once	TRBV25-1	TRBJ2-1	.	CASGDNEQFF	TGTGCCAGCGGGGACAATGAGCAGTTCTTC
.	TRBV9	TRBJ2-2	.	CASSARGAPGTGELFF	TGTGCCAGCAGCGCAAGGGGGGCCCCGGGCACCGGGGAGCTGTTTTTT
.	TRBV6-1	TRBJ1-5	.	CASSEQFAGFQPQHF	TGTGCCAGCAGTGAACAATTCGCTGGATTCCAGCCCCAGCATTTT
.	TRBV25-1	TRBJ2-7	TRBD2	CASIKAGGSEQYF	TGTGCCAGCATCAAAGCGGGAGGGTCCGAGCAGTACTTC
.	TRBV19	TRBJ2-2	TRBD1	CASSLTGGPGELFF	TGTGCCAGTAGTCTCACAGGGGGCCCCGGGGAGCTGTTTTTT
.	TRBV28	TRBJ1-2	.	CASSFGQNYGYTF	TGTGCCAGCAGTTTCGGGCAAAACTATGGCTACACCTTC
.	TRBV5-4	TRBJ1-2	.	CASSPRGAVGYTF	TGTGCCAGCAGCCCGCGAGGAGCGGTTGGCTACACCTTC
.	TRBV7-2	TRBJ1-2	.	CASSLDRIEAGYTF	TGTGCCAGCAGCTTAGACAGGATCGAGGCGGGCTACACCTTC
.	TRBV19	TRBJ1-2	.	CASSIRGVEGYTF	TGTGCCAGTAGTATTAGGGGAGTGGAAGGCTACACCTTC
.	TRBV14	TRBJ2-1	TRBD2	CASSQSASGYNEQFF	TGTGCCAGCAGCCAATCTGCTAGCGGATACAATGAGCAGTTCTTC
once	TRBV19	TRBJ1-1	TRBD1	CASSIGLTGAARAFF	TGTGCCAGTAGTATAGGCCTGACAGGGGCAGCGAGGGCTTTCTTT
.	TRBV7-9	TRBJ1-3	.	CASSPQSSGNTIYF	TGTGCCAGCAGCCCCCAAAGCTCTGGAAACACCATATATTTT